This TCR beta chain was sequenced in a study of radiotherapy plus CTLA-4 blockade in lung cancer. Looking at the study overall: Disease control was achieved by 31% of patients, and objective responses by 15% to 20%. Findings and caveats of the study: An expansion of tumor-derived TCR clones occurred in blood after radiotherapy plus ipilimumab.

The V end lost 4 bases, the J end lost 7 bases, and 21 bases lay between the germline ends. Germline CDR1 SGHNT, CDR2 YYREEE (reference sequence). There are 15 residues in the CDR3. Turning to this clone: Its antigen is still unknown.

The repertoire was sequenced with immunoSEQ multiplex PCR; TCRdb's copy has only in-frame clones and lacks some. The repertoire holds 65,000 to 85,000 clones, with around 74% as singletons. The source was peripheral blood, collected from a patient treated with radiotherapy plus ipilimumab. The origin of this receptor is a human donor with non-small cell lung cancer whose response to radiotherapy plus ipilimumab could not be evaluated. The chain carries TRBV5-4 and TRBJ2-7; TRBD2 is a possible D gene (5 bases). The CDR3: CASSPSPLLVTEQYF. In DNA form, the CDR3 reads TGTGCCAGCAGCCCCTCACCCCTACTAGTAACAGAGCAGTACTTC.